The TCR beta chain described here comes from a study of cytomegalovirus exposure and HLA in healthy donors. Study background: HLA-typed donors contributed around 82 million unique TCRs, which were held in an early data release.

The PCR employed 60 Vbeta primers together with 13 Jbeta primers. Repertoires were generated with immunoSEQ multiplex PCR, while TCRdb's copy carries only in-frame clones and drops some. The table has about 120,000 clones, 60% to 85% seen once. Per germline, CDR1 MNHEY and CDR2 SMNVEV (reference sequence). The V and J ends lost 6 bases and 5 bases, in that order; junction bases with no gene match: 15. The CDR3 runs to 17 residues. The chain joins TRBV27 to TRBJ1-4; 7 positions match TRBD1. Material: PBMCs. The clonotype originates from a woman between 40 and 50 years old in good health and CMV-seronegative. The chain's CDR3 is CASRLTRQGRGNEKLFF. In DNA, the CDR3 is TGTGCCAGCAGGCTAACGAGACAGGGCCGGGGGAATGAAAAACTGTTTTTT.